Presented here are 18 T cell receptor beta chains from one specimen sequenced in a study of cytomegalovirus exposure and HLA in healthy donors. The method was immunoSEQ multiplex PCR; TCRdb's version includes in-frame clones alone and lacks a portion of them. The table shows about 240,000 clones, with roughly 86% occurring only once. The sequencing input was PBMCs. All receptors derive from a woman aged 30 to 39 in good health and CMV-seropositive.

The chain employs TRBV7-6 and TRBJ2-1, with D perhaps matching TRBD2 (6 bases). CDR1 is SGHVS, CDR2 FNYEAQ, per germline. This CDR3 region has 17 residues. V gave up 4 bases and J gave up 8 bases, with 24 bases separating them. The DNA for the CDR3 is TGTGCCAGCAGCTCGCCACTAGCCGAAACCTTCTCTTATGAGCAGTTCTTC. Its translation: CASSSPLAETFSYEQFF.

The J gene is TRBJ1-5, the V gene TRBV27, with D hard to call. The germline V gene has CDR1 MNHEY and CDR2 SMNVEV (reference sequence). Trimming took off 8 bases at V and 0 bases at J, with 14 bases between the two ends. CDR3 length: 15 residues. The CDR3 DNA is TGTGCCAGCCGAAGAACCTTTAGTAGCAATCAGCCCCAGCATTTT. Protein sequence: CASRRTFSSNQPQHF.

V gene TRBV5-1 combines with J gene TRBJ1-1; 11 bases line up with TRBD1. V was pared by 3 bases and J by 2 bases, with 3 bases of the junction left unmatched. Germline V gene sequence: CDR1 SGHRS, CDR2 YFSETQ. This CDR3 contains 15 residues. This chain's CDR3 is CASSSGQGDNTEAFF. DNA of the CDR3: TGCGCCAGCAGCTCGGGACAGGGGGACAACACTGAAGCTTTCTTT.

The rearrangement links TRBV18 to TRBJ2-7; no firm D call. From germline, CDR1 is KGHSH and CDR2 LQKENI. Trimming left V 2 bases short and J 5 bases short, with 4 bases between. This CDR3 comprises 11 residues. CDR3: CASSPGHEQYF. CDR3 nucleotides: TGTGCCAGCTCACCAGGCCACGAGCAGTACTTC.

This clone was counted a single time. The CDR3 sequence is CASSSRDTRIGGYTF. The CDR3 DNA sequence: TGTGCCAGTAGTTCCCGGGACACCCGAATTGGTGGCTACACCTTC. V and J are TRBV19 and TRBJ1-2; D is perhaps TRBD1 (6 bases). V was cut by 5 bases and J by 7 bases, with 20 bases left in between. Germline loops: CDR1 LNHDA, CDR2 SQIVND (reference sequence). The CDR3 has 15 amino acids. The full variable domain, in which reference TRBV19 and TRBJ1-2 provide the parts outside the CDR3, is DGGITQSPKYLFRKEGQNVTLSCEQNLNHDAMYWYRQDPGQGLRLIYYSQIVNDFQKGDIAEGYSVSREKKESFPLTVTSAQKNPTAFYLCASSSRDTRIGGYTFGSGTRLTVV.

The V and J genes are TRBV7-2 and TRBJ2-5; D not certain. V was shortened by 1 base and J by 5 bases, with 11 bases between the two germline ends. Germline lookup yields CDR1 SGHTA and CDR2 FQGNSA. This CDR3 has 14 residues. Here the CDR3 reads CASSLETVAETQYF. For the CDR3, the DNA is TGTGCCAGCAGCTTAGAAACAGTCGCGGAGACCCAGTACTTC.

The chain couples TRBV18 to TRBJ2-7; no clear D gene. CDR1 and CDR2 (germline): KGHSH, LQKENI. The ends were cut back, 3 bases at V and 3 bases at J, with 15 bases in the middle. The CDR3 contains 15 residues. The CDR3: CASSPVPDSHYEQYF. CDR3 bases: TGTGCCAGCTCACCTGTCCCCGACTCCCACTACGAGCAGTACTTC. Full variable domain (missing parts from reference TRBV18 and TRBJ2-7): NAGVMQNPRHLVRRRGQEARLRCSPMKGHSHVYWYRQLPEEGLKFMVYLQKENIIDESGMPKERFSAEFPKEGPSILRIQQVVRGDSAAYFCASSPVPDSHYEQYFGPGTRLTVT.

V gene TRBV18 combines with J gene TRBJ2-7; D is possibly TRBD2 (5 bases). CDR1 is KGHSH and CDR2 is LQKENI in the germline V gene. V lost 2 bases to trimming and J lost 2 bases, with 10 bases between them. This CDR3 has 14 residues. The CDR3 reads CASSPGRTPYEQYF. CDR3 nucleotides: TGTGCCAGCTCACCAGGGCGGACTCCCTACGAGCAGTACTTC.

This chain links TRBV27 with TRBJ2-7, with 7 nucleotides matching TRBD1. The V and J ends lost 6 bases and 0 bases, in that order; junction bases with no gene match: 11. The CDR3 spans 16 residues. The germline V gene has CDR1 MNHEY and CDR2 SMNVEV (reference sequence). The CDR3 DNA sequence: TGTGCCAGCAGCGACACCGGACAGGCTAGCTCCTACGAGCAGTACTTC. This translates into CASSDTGQASSYEQYF.

The chain joins TRBV27 to TRBJ2-2, with D possibly matching TRBD1 (5 bases). The V gene lost 2 bases and the J gene lost 6 bases, with 22 bases spanning the gap. The CDR3 extends over 18 amino acids. Germline V gene lookup returns CDR1 MNHEY and CDR2 SMNVEV (reference sequence). The CDR3 is CASSLGPWGRDRPGELFF. The CDR3 nucleotides read TGTGCCAGCAGTTTAGGCCCGTGGGGCCGCGACCGTCCCGGGGAGCTGTTTTTT.

This clone has a single count. J is TRBJ2-1 and V is TRBV27; D call uncertain. The length of the CDR3 is 15 residues. Germline-derived CDR1 and CDR2 are MNHEY and SMNVEV (reference sequence). V shed 5 bases and J shed 8 bases, with 19 bases lying between them. CDR3 amino acids: CASSPPLVSVDEQFF. DNA for the CDR3: TGTGCCAGCAGTCCCCCATTGGTGAGCGTCGATGAGCAGTTCTTC.

The CDR3 DNA sequence: TGTGCCAGCAGTGAATCCACTAGCGGGTGCTTGATTCTCTATGAGCAGTTCTTC. Its protein is CASSESTSGCLILYEQFF. The chain combines TRBV25-1 with TRBJ2-1, with 9 bases fitting TRBD2. Germline assignment: CDR1 MGHDK and CDR2 SYGVNS. Unmatched junction bases numbered 15, after V lost 1 base and J lost 8 bases. CDR3 length: 18 amino acids.

The gene calls are TRBV19 and TRBJ1-2; no reliable D call. Trimming cost V 2 bases and J 6 bases, with 10 bases left between them. The CDR3 extends over 13 amino acids. Germline V gene data show CDR1 as LNHDA and CDR2 as SQIVND (reference sequence). Written as DNA, the CDR3 is TGTGCCAGTAGTATACCCCAGGCTCATGGCTACACCTTC. It yields the protein CASSIPQAHGYTF.

The chain links TRBV7-6 to TRBJ2-7; tentatively, D is TRBD1 (5 bases). Per the germline V gene, CDR1 is SGHVS and CDR2 is FNYEAQ. The CDR3 spans 13 residues. V lost 4 bases, J lost 5 bases, and 12 bases lay in between. The CDR3, as DNA: TGTGCCAGCAGCTACACCAGGGTCCACGAGCAGTACTTC. It codes for CASSYTRVHEQYF.

The V and J genes are TRBV13 and TRBJ2-7; TRBD1 might be the D (6 bases). CDR3 size: 15 residues. Between the trimmed V and J ends, which lost 7 bases and 2 bases, there was a span of 18 bases. The germline V gene encodes CDR1 PRHDT and CDR2 FYEKMQ (reference sequence). The CDR3 is CASTARNRDTYEQYF. As DNA, the CDR3 is TGTGCCAGCACCGCGAGAAACAGGGATACCTACGAGCAGTACTTC. Full variable domain (missing parts from reference TRBV13 and TRBJ2-7): AAGVIQSPRHLIKEKRETATLKCYPIPRHDTVYWYQQGPGQDPQFLISFYEKMQSDKGSIPDRFSAQQFSDYHSELNMSSLELGDSALYFCASTARNRDTYEQYFGPGTRLTVT.

The chain combines TRBV7-9 with TRBJ2-7, with 7 bases identical to TRBD2. This CDR3 comprises 15 residues. Per germline, CDR1 SEHNR and CDR2 FQNEAQ (reference sequence). J gave up 4 bases and V 4 bases, and 10 bases lay outside the gene matches. The CDR3 DNA reads as TGTGCCAGCAGCTCAAGGACTAGTCACGTTTACGAGCAGTACTTC. Amino acids: CASSSRTSHVYEQYF.

J is TRBJ2-7 and V is TRBV2; D possibly corresponds to TRBD1 (6 bases). Trimming removed 6 bases from V and 5 bases from J, with 11 bases in between. The CDR3 totals 12 residues. The V gene's germline CDR1 is SNHLY and CDR2 FYNNEI. CDR3 nucleotide sequence: TGTGCCAGCAGCATGGCAGGGGACGAGCAGTACTTC. Its translation is CASSMAGDEQYF.

This chain uses TRBV7-2 with TRBJ2-1, with 10 bases that match TRBD2. Germline loops: CDR1 SGHTA, CDR2 FQGNSA. The CDR3 totals 16 residues. The junction had 9 bases not matched to a gene; V was cut back by 5 bases and J by 5 bases. The CDR3: CASSPPGLALNNEQFF. The CDR3, as DNA: TGTGCCAGCAGCCCTCCGGGACTAGCGTTAAACAATGAGCAGTTCTTC. Looking up the rest from reference TRBV7-2 and TRBJ2-1 gives the full variable domain: GAGVSQSPSNKVTEKGKDVELRCDPISGHTALYWYRQSLGQGLEFLIYFQGNSAPDKSGLPSDRFSAERTGGSVSTLTIQRTQQEDSAVYLCASSPPGLALNNEQFFGPGTRLTVL.